A selection of T cell receptor beta chains follows, all from one sample in a study of regulatory dendritic cells for organ transplantation. Some clones are missing from TCRdb's copy, which holds only in-frame ones; the method was immunoSEQ multiplex PCR. The sample lists fewer than 50,000 clones; about nine tenths were seen once. Sequenced material: naive CD8+ T cells from blood. These receptors were obtained from a human donor in good health. The CDR3 runs from the conserved cysteine through the conserved F or W. A D gene is named only where the DNA matches it firmly. Clone size is shown for a subset of rows, as once, few, many or a class of expanded clone.

TRBJ2-1 TRBD2 TRBV29-1 . CSVSGSSTNEQFF TGCAGCGTAAGCGGGAGCAGCACCAATGAGCAGTTCTTC
TRBJ1-2 . TRBV6-6 . CASSLLSGDGYTF TGTGCCAGCAGTCTTCTCAGTGGGGATGGCTACACCTTC
TRBJ1-2 . TRBV10-3 few CAISEWTEDGYTF TGTGCCATCAGTGAATGGACAGAAGATGGCTACACCTTC
TRBJ2-2 TRBD1 TRBV4-3 . CASSHTGTGNTGELFF TGCGCCAGCAGCCACACCGGGACAGGGAACACCGGGGAGCTGTTTTTT
TRBJ1-5 . TRBV7-8 . CASSRTEVYSNQPQHF TGTGCCAGCAGCCGGACAGAAGTTTATAGCAATCAGCCCCAGCATTTT
TRBJ2-1 . TRBV4-3 . CASSQDLEEIRLF TGCGCCAGCAGCCAAGATCTTGAGGAGATTCGGCTCTTC
TRBJ2-7 . TRBV9 . CASSVEPGYYEQYF TGTGCCAGCAGCGTAGAGCCGGGCTACTACGAGCAGTACTTC
TRBJ1-2 . TRBV10-3 few CAISGGQNYGYTF TGTGCCATCTCGGGCGGCCAAAACTATGGCTACACCTTC
TRBJ2-7 . TRBV28 . CASTPGGAYEQYF TGTGCCAGCACGCCAGGGGGGGCATACGAGCAGTACTTC
TRBJ1-5 . TRBV7-9 . CASSGMGREDQPQHF TGTGCCAGCAGCGGGATGGGCAGGGAGGATCAGCCCCAGCATTTT
TRBJ2-7 . TRBV19 . CASSSRRTDYEQYF TGTGCCAGTAGTAGTCGGCGGACAGACTACGAGCAGTACTTC
TRBJ2-5 . TRBV6-5 . CASSWAPGQETQYF TGTGCCAGCAGCTGGGCCCCGGGGCAAGAGACCCAGTACTTC
TRBJ2-7 . TRBV5-4 . CASSLDRSGTYEQYF TGTGCCAGCAGCTTGGATCGCTCCGGGACTTACGAGCAGTACTTC
TRBJ1-5 . TRBV27 . CASSLSWSRGDQPQHF TGTGCCAGCAGTTTATCGTGGAGCCGGGGTGATCAGCCCCAGCATTTT
TRBJ2-3 TRBD1 TRBV4-3 . CASSQMGTGPAADTQYF TGCGCCAGCAGCCAAATGGGGACAGGTCCTGCCGCCGATACGCAGTATTTT
TRBJ1-4 . TRBV6-6 . CASSYSKGLFF TGTGCCAGCAGTTACTCGAAGGGACTGTTTTTT
TRBJ2-7 TRBD2 TRBV4-3 . CASSPRTGLADEQYF TGCGCCAGCAGCCCCAGAACAGGACTAGCCGACGAGCAGTACTTC
TRBJ2-7 . TRBV4-3 . CASSQGRGLGYEQYF TGCGCCAGCAGCCAAGGTCGGGGTTTGGGCTACGAGCAGTACTTC
TRBJ1-4 TRBD1 TRBV9 . CASSGGQGGEKLFF TGTGCCAGCAGCGGCGGACAGGGGGGTGAAAAACTGTTTTTT
TRBJ2-7 . TRBV19 once CASSMGLSSYEQYF TGTGCCAGTAGTATGGGTCTGAGCTCCTACGAGCAGTACTTC
TRBJ2-2 TRBD1 TRBV28 . CASSLGDRNTGELFF TGTGCCAGCAGTTTAGGGGACAGGAACACCGGGGAGCTGTTTTTT
TRBJ1-6 . TRBV16 . CASLPPVGTNHSPLHF TGTGCCAGCCTGCCTCCGGTCGGGACGAACCATTCACCCCTCCACTTT
TRBJ2-5 . TRBV7-6 . CASSLVQGETQYF TGTGCCAGCAGCTTAGTGCAGGGGGAGACCCAGTACTTC
TRBJ1-1 . TRBV6-5 . CASSYDSYTEAFF TGTGCCAGCAGTTACGACAGCTACACTGAAGCTTTCTTT
TRBJ1-1 . TRBV27 once CASSPYPSINTEAFF TGTGCCAGCAGTCCCTACCCTAGCATTAACACTGAAGCTTTCTTT
TRBJ2-7 . TRBV7-6 . CASNSLPGAGEQYF TGTGCCAGCAACTCTTTGCCAGGGGCCGGCGAGCAGTACTTC
TRBJ1-1 . TRBV9 . CASSVRDATRDTEAFF TGTGCCAGCAGCGTTCGGGATGCCACTCGGGACACTGAAGCTTTCTTT
TRBJ1-3 . TRBV7-9 once CASKYDSSSGNTIYF TGTGCCAGCAAATACGACAGCTCCTCTGGAAACACCATATATTTT
TRBJ2-7 . TRBV15 . CATSRDLGVIYEQYF TGTGCCACCAGCAGAGATCTGGGCGTTATCTACGAGCAGTACTTC
TRBJ1-2 . TRBV4-1 once CASSQDLSPGGRGYTF TGCGCCAGCAGCCAAGATCTCAGCCCGGGCGGGCGAGGCTACACCTTC
TRBJ2-3 . TRBV2 . CATKTGTSSSTDTQYF TGTGCCACCAAAACAGGGACAAGCTCCAGCACAGATACGCAGTATTTT
TRBJ2-1 . TRBV7-2 . CASSLVGSSYNEQFF TGTGCCAGCAGCTTAGTTGGGAGCTCCTACAATGAGCAGTTCTTC
TRBJ1-1 . TRBV30 . CAWSLAYPEAFF TGTGCCTGGAGTTTAGCTTACCCTGAAGCTTTCTTT
TRBJ2-7 TRBD2 TRBV4-2 few CASSQESSGGGRSYEQYF TGTGCCAGCAGCCAAGAGTCCTCAGGCGGGGGGCGATCCTACGAGCAGTACTTC
TRBJ2-7 . TRBV11-2 once CASSLLVTYEQYF TGTGCCAGCAGCTTACTTGTCACCTACGAGCAGTACTTC
TRBJ1-1 . TRBV5-6 . CASSSPGGQKSTEAFF TGTGCCAGCAGCTCGCCGGGGGGGCAAAAGAGCACTGAAGCTTTCTTT
TRBJ2-1 TRBD2 TRBV15 . CAISRLAGEEQFF TGTGCCATATCCCGACTAGCGGGGGAAGAGCAGTTCTTC
TRBJ1-2 . TRBV27 . CASSFSRVEGYTF TGTGCCAGCAGTTTCTCCAGGGTGGAGGGCTACACCTTC